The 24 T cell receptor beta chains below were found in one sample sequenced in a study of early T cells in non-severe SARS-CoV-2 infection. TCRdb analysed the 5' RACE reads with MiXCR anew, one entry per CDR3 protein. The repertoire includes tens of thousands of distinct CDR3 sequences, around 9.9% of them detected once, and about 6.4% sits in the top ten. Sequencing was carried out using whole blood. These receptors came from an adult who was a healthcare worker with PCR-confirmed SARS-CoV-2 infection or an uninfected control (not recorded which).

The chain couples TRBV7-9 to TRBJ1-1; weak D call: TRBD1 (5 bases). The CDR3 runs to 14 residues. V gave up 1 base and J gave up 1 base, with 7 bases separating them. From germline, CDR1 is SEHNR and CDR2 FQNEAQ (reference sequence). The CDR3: CASSLVGENTEAFF. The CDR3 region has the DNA TGTGCCAGCAGCTTAGTAGGGGAGAACACTGAAGCTTTCTTT.

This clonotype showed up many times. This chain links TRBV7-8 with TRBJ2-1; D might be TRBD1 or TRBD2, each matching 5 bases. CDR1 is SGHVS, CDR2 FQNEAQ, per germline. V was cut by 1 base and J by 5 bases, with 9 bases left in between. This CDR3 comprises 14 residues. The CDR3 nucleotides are TGTGCCAGCAGCTTAGGAGGGGTCGACAATGAGCAGTTCTTC. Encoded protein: CASSLGGVDNEQFF.

CDR3 amino acids: CASSQDRLAGNTGELFF. Here the CDR3 DNA reads TGCGCCAGCAGCCAAGATAGACTAGCGGGGAACACCGGGGAGCTGTTTTTT. This chain links TRBV4-3 with TRBJ2-2; 10 positions agree with TRBD2. The germline gives CDR1 LGHNA, CDR2 YSLEER. This CDR3 spans 17 amino acids. Trimming at V came to 0 bases and at J to 1 base, leaving 2 bases not matched to a gene.

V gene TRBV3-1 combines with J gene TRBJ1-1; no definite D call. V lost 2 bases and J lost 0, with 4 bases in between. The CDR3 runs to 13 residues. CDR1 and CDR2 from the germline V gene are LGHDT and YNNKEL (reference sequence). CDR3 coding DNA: TGTGCCAGCAGCCAAAGAATGAACACTGAAGCTTTCTTT. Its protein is CASSQRMNTEAFF.

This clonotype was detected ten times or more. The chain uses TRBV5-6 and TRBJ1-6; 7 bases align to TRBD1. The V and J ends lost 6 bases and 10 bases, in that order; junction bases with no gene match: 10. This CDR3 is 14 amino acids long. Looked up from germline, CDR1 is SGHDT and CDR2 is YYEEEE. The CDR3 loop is CASTNRDSLSPLHF. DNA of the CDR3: TGTGCCAGCACTAACCGGGACAGTTTATCACCCCTCCACTTT. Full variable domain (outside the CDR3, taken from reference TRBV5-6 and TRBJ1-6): DAGVTQSPTHLIKTRGQQVTLRCSPKSGHDTVSWYQQALGQGPQFIFQYYEEEERQRGNFPDRFSGHQFPNYSSELNVNALLLGDSALYLCASTNRDSLSPLHFGNGTRLTVT.

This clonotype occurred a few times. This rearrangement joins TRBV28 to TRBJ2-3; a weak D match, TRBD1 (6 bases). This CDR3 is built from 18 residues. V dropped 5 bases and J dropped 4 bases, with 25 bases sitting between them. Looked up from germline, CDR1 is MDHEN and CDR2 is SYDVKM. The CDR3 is CASSGIWGRGYLADTQYF. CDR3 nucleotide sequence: TGTGCCAGCAGTGGGATCTGGGGCAGGGGCTATTTGGCAGATACGCAGTATTTT.

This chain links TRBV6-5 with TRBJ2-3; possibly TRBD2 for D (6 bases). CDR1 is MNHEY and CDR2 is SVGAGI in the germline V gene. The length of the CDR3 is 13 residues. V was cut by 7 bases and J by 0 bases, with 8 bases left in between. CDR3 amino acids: CASNSGSTDTQYF. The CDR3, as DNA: TGTGCCAGCAATAGCGGTAGCACAGATACGCAGTATTTT.

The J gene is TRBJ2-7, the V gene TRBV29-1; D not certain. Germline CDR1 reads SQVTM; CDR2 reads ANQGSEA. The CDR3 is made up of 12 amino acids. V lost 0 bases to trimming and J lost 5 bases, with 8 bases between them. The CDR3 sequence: CSVEDPADEQYF. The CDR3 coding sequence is TGCAGCGTTGAAGATCCGGCTGACGAGCAGTACTTC.

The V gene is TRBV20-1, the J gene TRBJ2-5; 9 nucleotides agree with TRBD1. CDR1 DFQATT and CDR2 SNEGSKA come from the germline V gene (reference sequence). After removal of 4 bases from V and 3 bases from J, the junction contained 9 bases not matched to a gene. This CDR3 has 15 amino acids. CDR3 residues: CSATKGTGIEETQYF. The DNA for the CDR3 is TGCAGTGCTACCAAAGGGACAGGGATCGAAGAGACCCAGTACTTC.

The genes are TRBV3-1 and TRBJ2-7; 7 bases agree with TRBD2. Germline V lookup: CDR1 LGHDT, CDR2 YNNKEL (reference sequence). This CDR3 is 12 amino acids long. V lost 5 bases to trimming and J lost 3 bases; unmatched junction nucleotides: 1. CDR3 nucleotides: TGTGCCAGCAGCGGGGGGGGCTACGAGCAGTACTTC. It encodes CASSGGGYEQYF.

CDR3 nucleotides: TGTGCCAGCAGCCCGCGTACCACGCCGGGATCGTTAAATACGCAGTATTTT. Translated: CASSPRTTPGSLNTQYF. This chain joins TRBV7-9 and TRBJ2-3; D is perhaps TRBD2 (5 bases). Germline loops: CDR1 SEHNR, CDR2 FQNEAQ (reference sequence). The CDR3 spans 17 residues. Trimming pared 5 bases from V and 7 bases from J, leaving 25 bases between.

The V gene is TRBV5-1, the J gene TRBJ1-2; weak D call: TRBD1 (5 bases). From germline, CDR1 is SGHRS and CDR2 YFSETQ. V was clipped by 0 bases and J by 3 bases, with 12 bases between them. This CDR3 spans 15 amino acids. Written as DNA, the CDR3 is TGCGCCAGCAGCTTGGAACCGGGGCGCTACTATGGCTACACCTTC. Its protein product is CASSLEPGRYYGYTF.

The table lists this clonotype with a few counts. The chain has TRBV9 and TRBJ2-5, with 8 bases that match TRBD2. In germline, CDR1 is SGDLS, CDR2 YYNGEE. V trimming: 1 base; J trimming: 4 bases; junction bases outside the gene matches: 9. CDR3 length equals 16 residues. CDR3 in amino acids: CASSVSGGPPPETQYF. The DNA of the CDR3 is TGTGCCAGCAGCGTATCGGGAGGGCCTCCCCCAGAGACCCAGTACTTC.

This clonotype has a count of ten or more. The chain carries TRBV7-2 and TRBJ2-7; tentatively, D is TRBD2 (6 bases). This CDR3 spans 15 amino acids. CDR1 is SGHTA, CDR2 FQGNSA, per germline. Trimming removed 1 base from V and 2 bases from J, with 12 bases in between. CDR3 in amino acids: CASSLVGTGAYEQYF. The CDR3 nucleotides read TGTGCCAGCAGCTTAGTCGGGACTGGGGCCTACGAGCAGTACTTC.

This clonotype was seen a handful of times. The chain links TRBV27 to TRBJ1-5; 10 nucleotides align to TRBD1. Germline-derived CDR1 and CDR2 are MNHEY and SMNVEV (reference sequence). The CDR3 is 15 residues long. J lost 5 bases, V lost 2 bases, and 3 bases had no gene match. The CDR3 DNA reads TGTGCCAGCAGTTTAAGACAGGGGGCCCATCAGCCCCAGCATTTT. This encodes CASSLRQGAHQPQHF.

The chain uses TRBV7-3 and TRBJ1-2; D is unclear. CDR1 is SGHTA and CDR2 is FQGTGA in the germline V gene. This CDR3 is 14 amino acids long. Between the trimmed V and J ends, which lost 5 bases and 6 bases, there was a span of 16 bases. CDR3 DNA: TGTGCCAGCAGCCCGGAGGGCACGGTGAATGGCTACACCTTC. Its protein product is CASSPEGTVNGYTF.

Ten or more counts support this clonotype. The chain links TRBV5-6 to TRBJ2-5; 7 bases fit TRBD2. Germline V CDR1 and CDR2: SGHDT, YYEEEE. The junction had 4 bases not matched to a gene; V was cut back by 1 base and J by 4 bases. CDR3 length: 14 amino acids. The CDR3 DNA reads TGTGCCAGCAGCTTGCGGGCGGGAGTAGAGACCCAGTACTTC. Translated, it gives CASSLRAGVETQYF. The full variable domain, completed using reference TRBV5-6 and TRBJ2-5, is DAGVTQSPTHLIKTRGQQVTLRCSPKSGHDTVSWYQQALGQGPQFIFQYYEEEERQRGNFPDRFSGHQFPNYSSELNVNALLLGDSALYLCASSLRAGVETQYFGPGTRLLVL.

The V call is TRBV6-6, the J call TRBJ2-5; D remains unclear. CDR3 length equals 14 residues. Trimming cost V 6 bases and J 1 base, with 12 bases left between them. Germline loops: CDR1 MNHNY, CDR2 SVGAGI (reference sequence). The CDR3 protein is CASRPTDIQETQYF. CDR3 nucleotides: TGTGCCAGCAGGCCTACCGACATCCAAGAGACCCAGTACTTC.

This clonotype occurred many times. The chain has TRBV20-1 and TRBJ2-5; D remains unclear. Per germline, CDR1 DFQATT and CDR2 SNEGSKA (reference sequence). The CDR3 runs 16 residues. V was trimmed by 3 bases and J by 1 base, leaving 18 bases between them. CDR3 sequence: CSASSDIFVVQETQYF. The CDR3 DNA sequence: TGCAGTGCTAGTTCCGATATTTTTGTCGTCCAAGAGACCCAGTACTTC.

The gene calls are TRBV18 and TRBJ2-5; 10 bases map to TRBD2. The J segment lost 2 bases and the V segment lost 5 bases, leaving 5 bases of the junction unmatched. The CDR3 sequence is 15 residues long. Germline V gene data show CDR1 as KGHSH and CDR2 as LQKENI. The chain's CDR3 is CASSDSAGGQETQYF. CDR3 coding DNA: TGTGCCAGCTCAGATTCAGCGGGAGGGCAAGAGACCCAGTACTTC. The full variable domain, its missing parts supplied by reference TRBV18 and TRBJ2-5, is NAGVMQNPRHLVRRRGQEARLRCSPMKGHSHVYWYRQLPEEGLKFMVYLQKENIIDESGMPKERFSAEFPKEGPSILRIQQVVRGDSAAYFCASSDSAGGQETQYFGPGTRLLVL.

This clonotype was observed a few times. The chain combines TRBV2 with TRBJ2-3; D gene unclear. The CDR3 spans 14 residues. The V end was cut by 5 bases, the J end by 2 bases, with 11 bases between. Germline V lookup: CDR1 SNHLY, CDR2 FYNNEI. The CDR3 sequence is CASSKFRNTDTQYF. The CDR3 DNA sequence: TGTGCCAGCAGTAAATTTAGAAACACAGATACGCAGTATTTT.

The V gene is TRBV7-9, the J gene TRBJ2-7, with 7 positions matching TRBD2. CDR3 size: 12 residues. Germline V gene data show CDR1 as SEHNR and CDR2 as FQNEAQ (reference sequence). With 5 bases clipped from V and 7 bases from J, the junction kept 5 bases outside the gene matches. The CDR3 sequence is CASSPGGWEQYF. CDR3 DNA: TGTGCCAGCAGCCCGGGGGGTTGGGAGCAGTACTTC.

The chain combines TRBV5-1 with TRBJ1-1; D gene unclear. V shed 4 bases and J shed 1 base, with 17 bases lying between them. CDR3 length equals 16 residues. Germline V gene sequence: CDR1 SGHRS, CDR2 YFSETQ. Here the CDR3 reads CASSRNSPSQNTEAFF. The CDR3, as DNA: TGCGCCAGCAGCAGGAACAGCCCTAGCCAGAACACTGAAGCTTTCTTT.

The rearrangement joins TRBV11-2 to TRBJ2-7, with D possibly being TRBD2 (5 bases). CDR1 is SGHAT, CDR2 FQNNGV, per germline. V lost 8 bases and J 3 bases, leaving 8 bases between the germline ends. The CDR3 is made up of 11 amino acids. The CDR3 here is CASGLVYEQYF. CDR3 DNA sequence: TGTGCCAGCGGACTGGTCTACGAGCAGTACTTC.